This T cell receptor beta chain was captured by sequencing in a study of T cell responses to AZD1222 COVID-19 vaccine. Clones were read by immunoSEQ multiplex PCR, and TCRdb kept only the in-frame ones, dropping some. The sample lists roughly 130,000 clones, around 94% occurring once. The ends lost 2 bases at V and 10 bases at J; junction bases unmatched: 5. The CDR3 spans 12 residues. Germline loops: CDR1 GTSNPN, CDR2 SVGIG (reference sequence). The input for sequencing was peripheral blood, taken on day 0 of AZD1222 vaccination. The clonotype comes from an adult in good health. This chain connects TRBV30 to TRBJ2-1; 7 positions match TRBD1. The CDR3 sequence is CAWSSPGQEQFF. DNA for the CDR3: TGTGCCTGGAGTTCCCCGGGACAGGAGCAGTTCTTC. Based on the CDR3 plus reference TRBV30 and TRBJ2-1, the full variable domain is SQTIHQWPATLVQPVGSPLSLECTVEGTSNPNLYWYRQAAGRGLQLLFYSVGIGQISSEVPQNLSASRPQDRQFILSSKKLLLSDSGFYLCAWSSPGQEQFFGPGTRLTVL.